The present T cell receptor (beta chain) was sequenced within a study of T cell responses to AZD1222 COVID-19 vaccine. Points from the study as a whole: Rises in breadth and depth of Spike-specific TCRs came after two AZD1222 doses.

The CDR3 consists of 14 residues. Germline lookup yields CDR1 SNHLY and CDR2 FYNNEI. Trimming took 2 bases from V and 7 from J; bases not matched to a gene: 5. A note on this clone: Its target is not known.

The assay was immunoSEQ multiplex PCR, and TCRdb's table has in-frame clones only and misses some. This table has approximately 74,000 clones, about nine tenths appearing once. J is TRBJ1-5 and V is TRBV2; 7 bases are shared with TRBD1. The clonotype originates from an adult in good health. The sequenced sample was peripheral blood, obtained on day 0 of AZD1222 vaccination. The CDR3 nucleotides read TGTGCCAGCAGTGAACGAACAGGGGTGCAGCCCCAGCATTTT. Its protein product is CASSERTGVQPQHF.